Presented here are 26 T cell receptor beta chains from one specimen sequenced in a study of OX40 agonist ivuxolimab in advanced cancers. Profiling relied on immunoSEQ multiplex PCR, and the TCRdb table lists in-frame clones only, not all of them. Of tens of thousands of clones in the sample, roughly nine tenths were seen once. Source: CD4+ or CD8+ T cells sorted from blood, taken in a trial of the OX40 agonist ivuxolimab. The receptors stem from an adult with an advanced solid tumor such as melanoma, head and neck, liver or kidney cancer.

V is TRBV29-1 and J is TRBJ2-5; 9 positions match TRBD2. V dropped 5 bases and J dropped 2; count of bases not matched to a gene: 6. This CDR3 is built from 14 residues. Germline values: CDR1 SQVTM, CDR2 ANQGSEA. The CDR3 protein is CSVRAGGSQETQYF. The CDR3 bases are TGCAGCGTTCGTGCGGGAGGGAGTCAAGAGACCCAGTACTTC.

The count of this clone is one. The chain links TRBV19 to TRBJ2-2, with 9 bases fitting TRBD1. The CDR3 has 18 residues. The J segment lost 2 bases and the V segment lost 6 bases, leaving 13 bases of the junction unmatched. CDR1 is LNHDA, CDR2 SQIVND, per germline (reference sequence). DNA of the CDR3: TGTGCCAGTAGCAAGAGACGTCCGGGACAGGGAAACACCGGGGAGCTGTTTTTT. Protein: CASSKRRPGQGNTGELFF.

V gene TRBV7-9 combines with J gene TRBJ2-7; D is tentatively TRBD1 or TRBD2 (7 bases each). The germline V and J ends were trimmed by 1 base and 5 bases, with 15 bases remaining between them. The germline CDR1 and CDR2 sequences are SEHNR and FQNEAQ (reference sequence). The CDR3 consists of 15 residues. CDR3: CASSLVSRGGDEQYF. The DNA of the CDR3 is TGTGCCAGCAGCTTAGTCTCCAGGGGGGGTGACGAGCAGTACTTC.

The chain couples TRBV5-1 to TRBJ2-1; D not resolved. This CDR3 region has 15 residues. Trimming stripped 1 base from V and 6 bases from J, with 14 bases between. Germline V gives CDR1 SGHRS, CDR2 YFSETQ. Written as DNA, the CDR3 is TGCGCCAGCAGCTTGAGTTCTAGTGGGTTCAATGAGCAGTTCTTC. Translation gives CASSLSSSGFNEQFF.

This chain links TRBV28 with TRBJ1-5, with D hard to call. The CDR3 spans 14 residues. Germline V gene lookup returns CDR1 MDHEN and CDR2 SYDVKM. The V and J ends lost 2 bases and 4 bases respectively, with 9 bases between them. The chain's CDR3 is CASSLEQHNQPQHF. The DNA of the CDR3 is TGTGCCAGCAGTTTAGAACAGCATAATCAGCCCCAGCATTTT.

The chain employs TRBV5-6 and TRBJ1-3; D is unclear. The CDR3 spans 15 residues. Germline CDR1 reads SGHDT; CDR2 reads YYEEEE. Trimming took 3 bases from V and 0 from J, leaving 10 bases between them. CDR3 coding DNA: TGTGCCAGCAGCTCCCCAGGATTCTCTGGAAACACCATATATTTT. This sequence encodes CASSSPGFSGNTIYF.

This clone was found a few times. This CDR3 reads CASSEGVQGNQPQHF. DNA of the CDR3: TGTGCCAGCAGTGAGGGAGTACAGGGAAATCAGCCCCAGCATTTT. This chain links TRBV28 with TRBJ1-5; tentative D call: TRBD1 (6 bases). Germline CDR1 MDHEN, CDR2 SYDVKM. CDR3 length equals 15 residues. The ends were cut back, 5 bases at V and 4 bases at J, with 15 bases in the middle.

The chain combines TRBV19 with TRBJ1-1, with D unresolved. Trimming took off 0 bases at V and 4 bases at J, with 9 bases between the two ends. The germline V gene encodes CDR1 LNHDA and CDR2 SQIVND (reference sequence). The CDR3 is 14 residues long. The CDR3: CASSIDTLATEAFF. The DNA of the CDR3 is TGTGCCAGTAGTATAGATACCTTGGCCACTGAAGCTTTCTTT.

This clone was recorded a few times. Other DNA sequences in this specimen translate into the identical CDR3. In DNA, the CDR3 is TGTGCCAGCAGCCATGGACTAGCGGGTGGGGGCCCGGAGACCCAGTACTTC. Translation gives CASSHGLAGGGPETQYF. The chain carries TRBV7-9 and TRBJ2-5; 11 bases fit TRBD2. The CDR3 has 17 amino acids. Germline CDR1 is SEHNR and CDR2 is FQNEAQ (reference sequence). J gave up 5 bases and V 5 bases, and 13 bases lay outside the gene matches.

The V gene is TRBV29-1, the J gene TRBJ2-1; D is ambiguous. The V gene lost 7 bases and the J gene lost 9 bases, with 13 bases spanning the gap. The CDR3 is made up of 11 amino acids. The germline CDR1 and CDR2 sequences are SQVTM and ANQGSEA. CDR3 nucleotides: TGCAGCGCGCAACTGGCGGCTGAGCAGTTCTTC. The encoded protein is CSAQLAAEQFF.

J is TRBJ2-5 and V is TRBV7-9; D unresolved. CDR3 size: 12 residues. Trimming left V 8 bases short and J 5 bases short, with 12 bases between. Germline CDR1 and CDR2: SEHNR and FQNEAQ (reference sequence). The CDR3 nucleotides read TGTGCCAGCGACCTCAGTACGGAGACCCAGTACTTC. This gives the protein CASDLSTETQYF. Drawing the rest from reference TRBV7-9 and TRBJ2-5, the complete variable domain is DTGVSQNPRHKITKRGQNVTFRCDPISEHNRLYWYRQTLGQGPEFLTYFQNEAQLEKSRLLSDRFSAERPKGSFSTLEIQRTEQGDSAMYLCASDLSTETQYFGPGTRLLVL.

The gene calls are TRBV2 and TRBJ2-3; 11 positions match TRBD2. The length of the CDR3 is 18 residues. J was trimmed by 1 base and V by 8 bases; bases with no gene match: 14. Looked up from germline, CDR1 is SNHLY and CDR2 is FYNNEI. The CDR3 protein is CASGHTTSGKVGTDTQYF. The DNA for the CDR3 is TGTGCCAGCGGGCATACGACTAGCGGGAAGGTGGGCACAGATACGCAGTATTTT.

The CDR3 reads CASSVGILNTGELFF. The CDR3 nucleotides are TGTGCCAGCAGCGTCGGTATTCTGAACACCGGGGAGCTGTTTTTT. The rearrangement joins TRBV9 to TRBJ2-2; D gene unclear. From germline, CDR1 is SGDLS and CDR2 YYNGEE. The CDR3 is 15 residues long. V was pared by 2 bases and J by 1 base, with 9 bases between.

As DNA, the CDR3 is TGTGCCAGCAGTACTTACGTTGGGGAAAAACTGTTTTTT. Its protein product is CASSTYVGEKLFF. V and J are TRBV6-1 and TRBJ1-4; D gene unclear. Germline CDR1 and CDR2: MNHNS and SASEGT. V was pared by 5 bases and J by 8 bases, with 12 bases between. The CDR3 has 13 amino acids.

The rearrangement links TRBV7-9 to TRBJ1-4; 8 bases map to TRBD1. V was clipped by 7 bases and J by 10 bases; unmatched bases: 11. In germline, CDR1 is SEHNR, CDR2 FQNEAQ (reference sequence). The CDR3 is 14 residues long. CDR3 loop: CASTTDRGSGKLFF. CDR3 bases: TGTGCCAGCACCACAGACAGGGGATCTGGAAAACTGTTTTTT. Supplemented by reference TRBV7-9 and TRBJ1-4, the full variable domain reads DTGVSQNPRHKITKRGQNVTFRCDPISEHNRLYWYRQTLGQGPEFLTYFQNEAQLEKSRLLSDRFSAERPKGSFSTLEIQRTEQGDSAMYLCASTTDRGSGKLFFGSGTQLSVL.

This clone was seen a single time. The rearrangement joins TRBV10-1 to TRBJ2-2, with unresolved D. V was clipped by 3 bases and J by 7 bases, with 6 bases between them. Germline lookup yields CDR1 WNHNN and CDR2 SYGVQD (reference sequence). CDR3 size: 12 residues. The CDR3 DNA is TGCGCCAGCAGTGAACATAACGGGGAGCTGTTTTTT. Its protein product is CASSEHNGELFF.

CDR3 sequence: CASSDQRLYNEQFF. The CDR3 region has the DNA TGTGCCAGCAGCGACCAGCGCTTATACAATGAGCAGTTCTTC. This chain connects TRBV5-4 to TRBJ2-1; D call uncertain. Germline-derived CDR1 and CDR2 are SGHNT and YYREEE (reference sequence). This CDR3 is 14 amino acids long. V lost 4 bases to trimming and J lost 4 bases, with 12 bases between them.

This chain joins TRBV7-8 and TRBJ2-2, with TRBD2 matching 10 bases. The CDR3 sequence is 19 residues long. Trimming removed 4 bases from V and 7 bases from J; junction bases left unmatched: 18. CDR1 and CDR2 from the germline V gene are SGHVS and FQNEAQ. The CDR3 nucleotides are TGTGCCAGCAGCTATTTACTTCAGCGGGCTAGCGGGAGAAGCGGGGAGCTGTTTTTT. It encodes CASSYLLQRASGRSGELFF.

The CDR3 region is CASSFGGGGEKLFF. CDR3 DNA sequence: TGTGCCAGCTCTTTTGGGGGCGGAGGTGAAAAACTGTTTTTT. The chain joins TRBV18 to TRBJ1-4; D possibly corresponds to TRBD1 (6 bases). V lost 6 bases and J 7 bases, leaving 15 bases between the germline ends. Germline-derived CDR1 and CDR2 are KGHSH and LQKENI. There are 14 residues in the CDR3.

In this sample, this clone turned up once. The chain couples TRBV7-3 to TRBJ2-3; 8 bases are a match to TRBD2. The germline CDR1 and CDR2 sequences are SGHTA and FQGTGA. The trim removed 3 bases at V and 1 base at J, leaving 6 bases unmatched. CDR3 length: 16 residues. In DNA form, the CDR3 reads TGTGCCAGCAGCTTTGGGGCGGGAGGACGCACAGATACGCAGTATTTT. Protein sequence: CASSFGAGGRTDTQYF. The variable domain in full, completed from reference TRBV7-3 and TRBJ2-3, reads GAGVSQTPSNKVTEKGKYVELRCDPISGHTALYWYRQSLGQGPEFLIYFQGTGAADDSGLPNDRFFAVRPEGSVSTLKIQRTERGDSAVYLCASSFGAGGRTDTQYFGPGTRLTVL.

J is TRBJ2-5 and V is TRBV6-5; tentative D call: TRBD2 (7 bases). In germline, CDR1 is MNHEY, CDR2 SVGAGI. Trimming took 10 bases from V and 6 from J, leaving 18 bases between them. This CDR3 spans 13 amino acids. CDR3 coding DNA: TGTGCCACTAGAAGGGGGGGAGTGAAGACCCAGTACTTC. It specifies CATRRGGVKTQYF.

The CDR3: CASSLRGSNQPQHF. In DNA form, the CDR3 reads TGCGCCAGCAGTCTCCGAGGAAGCAATCAGCCCCAGCATTTT. V usage is TRBV4-1 and J usage is TRBJ1-5, with D unresolved. This CDR3 has 14 amino acids. V gave up 6 bases and J gave up 1 base, with 10 bases separating them. The V gene's germline CDR1 is MGHRA and CDR2 YSYEKL.

The chain recombines TRBV7-7 with TRBJ2-5; 8 bases are a match to TRBD2. The junction had 8 bases not matched to a gene; V was cut back by 5 bases and J by 0 bases. Germline V CDR1 and CDR2: SSHAT, FNYEAQ (reference sequence). There are 16 residues in the CDR3. Here the CDR3 reads CASSPWGGGYQETQYF. CDR3 coding DNA: TGTGCCAGCAGCCCCTGGGGCGGGGGGTACCAAGAGACCCAGTACTTC.

This chain links TRBV4-3 with TRBJ2-4; unclear D gene. Germline V gene lookup returns CDR1 LGHNA and CDR2 YSLEER. This CDR3 comprises 15 residues. Trimming removed 3 bases at V and 3 bases at J, with 12 bases between. The CDR3 spells CASSHYTVGKNIQYF. DNA of the CDR3: TGCGCCAGCAGCCACTACACGGTTGGCAAAAACATTCAGTACTTC.

This clone was observed a few times. The J gene is TRBJ1-4, the V gene TRBV19; D is ambiguous. The germline V gene encodes CDR1 LNHDA and CDR2 SQIVND (reference sequence). Trimming left V 5 bases short and J 10 bases short, with 14 bases between. This CDR3 spans 13 amino acids. CDR3 in amino acids: CASSALDYGKLFF. The CDR3, as DNA: TGTGCCAGTAGTGCACTCGATTATGGAAAACTGTTTTTT.

The chain couples TRBV28 to TRBJ2-5; tentative D call: TRBD2 (6 bases). From germline, CDR1 is MDHEN and CDR2 SYDVKM. Trimming took off 5 bases at V and 0 bases at J, with 13 bases between the two ends. The CDR3 length is 15 residues. CDR3 amino acids: CASSILSGNQETQYF. The DNA for the CDR3 is TGTGCCAGCAGTATCCTTAGCGGAAACCAAGAGACCCAGTACTTC.